This TCR beta chain was identified during a study of cytomegalovirus exposure and HLA in healthy donors (dated by TCRdb to 2016 to 2017). In terms of the full investigation: An earlier analysis of a few hundred of the donors reported 250 to 300 Gb of sequence data and 100 million to 120 million unique TCR beta sequences obtained from roughly 180 million T cells. An early release that covered about 600 HLA-typed donors contained approximately 320 gigabases of sequencing data and around 85 million unique TCR sequences. Of the 300 to 450 genotyped donors, approximately 80% were placed in the genetic ancestry cluster associated with self-reported Caucasian donors. The study was designed to test whether signatures of past pathogen exposure could be identified by cataloging public T cell receptors. The T cell repertoires of several hundred subjects were profiled by immunosequencing and related to cytomegalovirus serostatus. Besides the first cohort of 500 to 700 subjects, a separate validation cohort made up of 120 different subjects was used. To predict cytomegalovirus infection status, the study combined high-throughput TCR immunosequencing, statistical association of individual TCRs with disease status, and machine learning. To study patterns of TCR occurrence, a later analysis re-analyzed previously published TCR beta repertoires from 550 to 800 donors and added high-resolution HLA genotyping. Rather than drawing on any new phenotypic data, the later analysis identified candidate immune exposures from TCR beta sequences and the way those sequences occurred across donors. In an earlier analysis of 550 to 700 of the donors, high-throughput TCR beta sequencing was used to judge whether each TCR beta V gene segment behaved as functional or pseudogenic. Donor age, sex, ethnicity and CMV serostatus were collected together with the repertoire data. A later genetic analysis used genome-wide SNP genotypes for about three fifths of the 666 donors, treating that subset as a discovery cohort. All discovery cohort repertoires had been generated using a single sequencing platform. Both class I and class II loci were covered by HLA typing, at four-digit resolution. The number of typed donors differed by locus: about 629-640 for A, B, C, DRB1 and DQB1; 500 to 550 for DQA1; 606 for DPA1; and 400 to 480 for DPB1. Four or five DR-DQ haplotypes were handled as single units for association and clustering because linkage in the cohort was strong. Among 398 genotyped donors of the cohort, an average of approximately 200,000 unique TCR beta nucleotide sequences was sequenced per donor, of which approximately 19% were non-productive.

The library was generated by the immunoSEQ multiplex PCR assay. For the multiplex PCR, a mixture combining 60 forward primers for TCR Vbeta segments and 13 reverse primers for TCR Jbeta segments was used. A multiplex PCR assay on genomic DNA amplified the CDR3 region of rearranged TCR beta genes. Amplified TCR beta libraries were sequenced as 87-base-pair reads on the Illumina HiSeq System. The study's processing was this. In a later analysis, tens of millions of unique TCR beta chains were counted across the roughly 700 repertoires, and approximately 11 million of these chains were shared by at least two donors. To remove PCR and sequencing errors, raw reads were error-corrected and collapsed into unique sequences using a nearest-neighbor algorithm that merged closely related sequences. CDR3 sequences were aligned to IMGT reference sequences to assign V, D and J gene segments. For a sequence to be retained, a match of at least six nucleotides to both a V gene segment and a J gene segment was required. Rearrangements were classified as productive when the CDR3 lacked stop codons and remained in frame with V and J, and all other rearrangements were classified as non-productive. Following IMGT convention, CDR3 was defined as the stretch from the second conserved V-encoded cysteine to the conserved J-encoded phenylalanine. The earlier analysis of about 610 of the donors excluded sequences that lacked an unambiguous match to a single V gene segment. In an earlier analysis of 587 of the donors, V segments were called functional above 56.7% productive rearrangements and were called segregating when the between-donor standard deviation exceeded 5%. To diagnose cytomegalovirus status from the catalog of TCR beta chain sequences, a statistical classification framework was built. A later analysis assigned V and J genes by comparing TCR nucleotide sequences with IMGT/GENE-DB human TR gene sequences. The TCRdist pipeline was used in a later analysis to assign CDR3 sequences and most-parsimonious VDJ recombination scenarios. In a later analysis, each TCR beta chain was defined by its CDR3 amino acid sequence together with its V-gene family, and reads without a unique V-gene family were excluded. In a later analysis, nearly 600 highly shared, low-generation-probability nucleotide sequences were removed to address suspected cross-contamination and a sequencing artifact. For each public chain, a later analysis derived a clonal expansion index from normalized ranks of inferred template counts within each repertoire. A later analysis computed generation probabilities with a VDJ recombination model fitted to out-of-frame rearrangements, and checked the results against IGoR. A later analysis scored TCR-TCR, TCR-HLA and TCR-CMV co-occurrence with hypergeometric tests, applying a repertoire-size bias correction to TCR pairs. In a later analysis, false discovery rates were estimated by permuting HLA or CMV assignments 20 times. In a later analysis, co-occurring TCRs were grouped using DBSCAN, and TCRdist sequence similarity was added for clustering within HLA-allele-positive subsets. Repertoires with fewer than 30,000 or more than 120,000 public chains were left out of co-occurrence clustering, as were five repertoires with anomalous nucleotide sharing. The table was pulled from immuneACCESS by TCRdb, which kept in-frame rearrangements only. Such tables lose some clones; where checked, under half of the loss comes from unresolved V genes, and the rest has no known cause. That table supplies the V and J calls and clone size; D and trimming were determined from the DNA. The table for this sample lists about 110,000 clones; roughly 82% of them were counted only once. 3.7% of the sample is held by the ten biggest clonotypes.

The cohort was made up of 666 healthy bone marrow donors. At the time of sampling, every cohort member was nominally healthy, though immune exposures that went unrecorded were likely present. CMV serostatus was positive for approximately 300 and negative for about 55% of the 666 cohort members, and was not recorded for this donor. A peripheral blood sample was collected from each donor, and TCR beta sequencing was performed on peripheral blood mononuclear cells. The Qiagen DNeasy Blood Extraction Kit was used to extract genomic DNA from the blood cell samples. Overall results and qualifications from the work: Correlated functional status among segregating V segments might be attributable to linkage disequilibrium, but an unknown experimental factor could not be ruled out. The study gave a list of 150 to 200 TCR beta chains associated with cytomegalovirus. The authors suggested that the approach could potentially be extended to other disease states and immunological phenotypes. The sequencing pipeline was judged likely to have produced a cluster of highly shared sequence variants as a technical artifact. Because counts were too low, roughly 16 rarely observed V segments, including chromosome 9 orphons, were left out of the earlier analysis of over 550 of the donors. In an earlier analysis of approximately 590 of the donors, most TCR beta V segments were observed in productive rearrangements about 87% or about 30% of the time, broadly matching IMGT annotations. The cohort was sequenced for TCR beta chains only, and without alpha or paired-chain data the features that could be detected were limited. Some IMGT-functional V segments, including TRBV6-2 and TRBV6-3, could not be distinguished by the 87-base-pair reads and were therefore excluded. The classifier was reported to diagnose cytomegalovirus status with high specificity and sensitivity in both the original and validation cohorts. In a later analysis, most CMV-associated TCR beta chains were found to appear HLA-restricted, with HLA associations seemingly driven largely by CMV exposure. Compared with the roughly 720-donor mean, donors in an Asian-associated ancestry cluster had fewer N-insertions in productive TCRs, according to a later genetic analysis. Most TCR sequences were observed very rarely across donors, whereas some public TCRs were present in many individuals. Strong co-occurrence of HLA alleles, especially DR and DQ, made assigning TCR associations to individual alleles difficult. Roughly uniform sequencing depth across donors was assumed in presence/absence analyses, although this assumption may not hold. In a later analysis, HLA-associated TCR beta chains showed more clonal expansion and lower generation probabilities than non-associated chains that were equally common. At a false discovery rate of 0.05, a later analysis linked some 18,000 TCR beta sequences to specific HLA alleles. In vitro tests confirmed that three of the cytomegalovirus-associated TCR beta chains recognize cytomegalovirus antigens. An association between a missense DCLRE1C variant and V-gene and J-gene trimming of TCR beta chains was found in a later genetic analysis and replicated in an independent cohort. For the cohort, immune exposure information was limited to CMV serostatus. A later analysis found that TCR association rates varied across HLA loci, with DRB1 alleles showing the most associated TCRs and HLA-C alleles the fewest. Because HLA typing was unavailable for some donors at each locus, only the typed subset was used in association tests. In a later analysis, several top co-occurrence clusters were reported to appear linked to parvovirus B19, influenza, CMV and Epstein-Barr virus. A further reported finding was that TCR beta sequences accurately predicted the HLA-A and HLA-B alleles for most subjects in the first cohort.

In the case of this clone: Its antigen is currently not known. Per-nucleotide qualities are absent, and no much larger clonotype sits a single base away.

The CDR3 runs 16 residues from the cysteine to the phenylalanine. Just CDR3 DNA is preserved here, 48 bases in frame from base 1. V and J are trimmed by 3 bases and 3 bases, and the gene matches miss 8 bases of the junction. Per the germline V gene, SGHRS is the CDR1 and YFSETQ is the CDR2. Rearrangement joined TRBV5-1 to TRBJ2-3; 9 bases in between match TRBD1. The receptor was derived from a human donor in good health. Material: PBMCs. The CDR3 protein sequence reads: CASSSGQGGKTDTQYF. In nucleotides, the sequence is TGCGCCAGCAGCTCGGGACAGGGAGGGAAGACAGATACGCAGTATTTT.